One and the same sample provided the 7 T cell receptor beta chains below, sequenced in a study of T cell responses to AZD1222 COVID-19 vaccine. Repertoires were generated with immunoSEQ multiplex PCR, while TCRdb's copy carries only in-frame clones and drops some. The data contain about 150,000 clones, approximately 87% of them singletons. The sequenced sample was peripheral blood, obtained on day 0 of MenACWY control vaccination. These receptors were collected from an adult in good health.

The genes are TRBV7-2 and TRBJ1-4, with D possibly TRBD1 on 6 matching bases. In germline, CDR1 is SGHTA, CDR2 FQGNSA. This CDR3 comprises 13 residues. The V end was cut by 0 bases, the J end by 15 bases, with 14 bases between. The CDR3 here is CASSLAFRGLLFF. The DNA of the CDR3 is TGTGCCAGCAGCTTAGCCTTCAGGGGTTTATTGTTTTTT.

The chain combines TRBV18 with TRBJ1-5; D is undetermined. The germline gives CDR1 KGHSH, CDR2 LQKENI. The CDR3 extends over 15 amino acids. Trimming stripped 2 bases from V and 6 bases from J, with 14 bases between. The CDR3 region has the DNA TGTGCCAGCTCACCAGACGGCCTTCGAAGTCAGCCCCAGCATTTT. Translating it yields CASSPDGLRSQPQHF.

V is TRBV4-1 and J is TRBJ2-3; no reliable D call. Germline CDR1 and CDR2: MGHRA and YSYEKL. Deletions cut 3 bases from V and 6 bases from J, with 13 bases between. The CDR3 contains 14 residues. DNA of the CDR3: TGCGCCAGCAGCCAGCGCCGGACGGTGGATACGCAGTATTTT. Translation: CASSQRRTVDTQYF.

The genes are TRBV4-1 and TRBJ1-4, with D uncertain. Trimming took 2 bases from V and 3 from J, leaving 16 bases between them. There are 17 residues in the CDR3. Germline CDR1 and CDR2: MGHRA and YSYEKL. The CDR3 loop reads CASSQTPAGWANEKLFF. The CDR3, as DNA: TGCGCCAGCAGCCAAACCCCCGCCGGGTGGGCTAATGAAAAACTGTTTTTT.

The chain uses TRBV7-9 and TRBJ2-7; 10 nucleotides match TRBD2. The germline V gene encodes CDR1 SEHNR and CDR2 FQNEAQ (reference sequence). Unmatched junction bases numbered 16, after V lost 5 bases and J lost 12 bases. This CDR3 is built from 15 residues. The CDR3 reads CASSLGGTSATSTYF. The CDR3 DNA is TGTGCCAGCAGCCTGGGCGGGACTAGCGCCACTTCTACGTACTTC. The whole variable domain, filled in from reference TRBV7-9 and TRBJ2-7, reads DTGVSQNPRHKITKRGQNVTFRCDPISEHNRLYWYRQTLGQGPEFLTYFQNEAQLEKSRLLSDRFSAERPKGSFSTLEIQRTEQGDSAMYLCASSLGGTSATSTYFGPGTRLTVT.

The V and J genes are TRBV7-9 and TRBJ1-1; 7 nucleotides line up with TRBD1. With 5 bases clipped from V and 1 base from J, the junction kept 7 bases outside the gene matches. Germline CDR1 SEHNR, CDR2 FQNEAQ (reference sequence). The CDR3 has 15 amino acids. In DNA, the CDR3 is TGTGCCAGCAGCAAACCAGGGACAGAGAACACTGAAGCTTTCTTT. Its protein is CASSKPGTENTEAFF.

The chain joins TRBV9 to TRBJ1-1; possible D gene TRBD1, 5 bases. The CDR3 runs to 15 residues. Germline values: CDR1 SGDLS, CDR2 YYNGEE. V lost 3 bases and J lost 0, with 12 bases in between. This chain's CDR3 is CASSAEGFMNTEAFF. DNA of the CDR3: TGTGCCAGCAGCGCCGAGGGGTTTATGAACACTGAAGCTTTCTTT.